A selection of T cell receptor beta chains follows, all from one sample in a study of blood T cell repertoires in COVID-19. TCRdb's table, derived via immunoSEQ multiplex PCR, lists solely in-frame clones and lacks some. In the table there are 150,000 to 200,000 clones, around nine tenths of which are singletons. The sample consisted of peripheral blood. These receptors originate from a man aged 18 to 35 with active or convalescent COVID-19. Each CDR3 is given with its conserved first and last residue. The D gene is left open where the match is weak. Clone size appears in some rows only: once, few, many, or a class for an expanded clone.

j_gene: TRBJ1-2; abundance: -; d_gene: -; v_gene: TRBV2; CDR3aa: CASIRLTNGYTF; CDR3nt: TGTGCCAGCATCCGGCTGACAAATGGCTACACCTTC
j_gene: TRBJ1-5; abundance: -; d_gene: -; v_gene: TRBV4-2; CDR3aa: CASSQGLINQPQHF; CDR3nt: TGTGCCAGCAGCCAAGGACTGATCAATCAGCCCCAGCATTTT
j_gene: TRBJ2-1; abundance: -; d_gene: -; v_gene: TRBV7-3; CDR3aa: CASTLRGGNNEQFF; CDR3nt: TGTGCCAGCACTTTACGGGGCGGGAACAATGAGCAGTTCTTC
j_gene: TRBJ2-1; abundance: -; d_gene: TRBD1; v_gene: TRBV11-2; CDR3aa: CASTQMTGANYNEQFF; CDR3nt: TGTGCCAGCACCCAAATGACAGGGGCCAATTACAATGAGCAGTTCTTC
j_gene: TRBJ1-2; abundance: few; d_gene: -; v_gene: TRBV5-8; CDR3aa: CASSLRANYGYTF; CDR3nt: TGTGCCAGCAGCTTGCGAGCTAACTATGGCTACACCTTC
j_gene: TRBJ1-4; abundance: -; d_gene: TRBD1; v_gene: TRBV3-1/TRBV3-2; CDR3aa: CASSPSDRAEKLFF; CDR3nt: TGTGCCAGCAGCCCTTCCGACAGGGCCGAAAAACTGTTTTTT
j_gene: TRBJ1-4; abundance: -; d_gene: -; v_gene: TRBV28; CDR3aa: CASVQASLNEKLFF; CDR3nt: TGTGCCAGCGTGCAGGCGTCCCTTAATGAAAAACTGTTTTTT
j_gene: TRBJ2-1; abundance: -; d_gene: TRBD2; v_gene: TRBV7-2; CDR3aa: CASSSFSGGYNEQFF; CDR3nt: TGTGCCAGCAGCTCCTTTAGCGGGGGGTACAATGAGCAGTTCTTC
j_gene: TRBJ2-1; abundance: -; d_gene: -; v_gene: TRBV6-1; CDR3aa: CASSELDYNEQFF; CDR3nt: TGTGCCAGCAGTGAATTAGACTACAATGAGCAGTTCTTC
j_gene: TRBJ1-2; abundance: -; d_gene: -; v_gene: TRBV18; CDR3aa: CASFTGKGDGYTF; CDR3nt: TGTGCCAGCTTCACGGGGAAAGGAGATGGCTACACCTTC
j_gene: TRBJ2-5; abundance: -; d_gene: TRBD1; v_gene: TRBV29-1; CDR3aa: CSVETQGMETQYF; CDR3nt: TGCAGCGTTGAAACACAGGGGATGGAGACCCAGTACTTC
j_gene: TRBJ2-7; abundance: -; d_gene: -; v_gene: TRBV11-3; CDR3aa: CASSLGTGLAYEQYF; CDR3nt: TGTGCCAGCAGCTTAGGCACAGGCCTTGCCTACGAGCAGTACTTC
j_gene: TRBJ2-1; abundance: -; d_gene: TRBD2; v_gene: TRBV4-2; CDR3aa: CASSPLGKREGYNEQFF; CDR3nt: TGTGCCAGCAGCCCCCTAGGGAAGCGGGAGGGGTACAATGAGCAGTTCTTC
j_gene: TRBJ1-1; abundance: -; d_gene: -; v_gene: TRBV13; CDR3aa: CASSSLGGRVNTEAFF; CDR3nt: TGTGCCAGCAGCTCGCTGGGGGGTAGGGTGAACACTGAAGCTTTCTTT
j_gene: TRBJ1-1; abundance: -; d_gene: -; v_gene: TRBV2; CDR3aa: CASSVGGGATEAFF; CDR3nt: TGTGCCAGCAGTGTAGGCGGGGGAGCCACTGAAGCTTTCTTT
j_gene: TRBJ1-1; abundance: -; d_gene: -; v_gene: TRBV11-3; CDR3aa: CASSLAGFGTEAFF; CDR3nt: TGTGCCAGCAGCTTAGCAGGTTTCGGCACTGAAGCTTTCTTT
j_gene: TRBJ1-4; abundance: -; d_gene: -; v_gene: TRBV3-1/TRBV3-2; CDR3aa: CASSQGGGHEKLFF; CDR3nt: TGTGCCAGCAGCCAGGGAGGCGGGCATGAAAAACTGTTTTTT
j_gene: TRBJ1-2; abundance: -; d_gene: -; v_gene: TRBV11-2; CDR3aa: CASSLKDTIAESIINTF; CDR3nt: TGTGCCAGCAGTTTGAAAGACACGATCGCCGAATCCATCATCAACACCTTC
j_gene: TRBJ1-2; abundance: -; d_gene: TRBD1; v_gene: TRBV6-2/TRBV6-3; CDR3aa: CASSYPPGTGPANYGYTF; CDR3nt: TGTGCCAGCAGTTACCCCCCTGGGACAGGACCCGCTAACTATGGCTACACCTTC
j_gene: TRBJ2-7; abundance: -; d_gene: -; v_gene: TRBV5-6; CDR3aa: CASSFRVLDEQYF; CDR3nt: TGTGCCAGCAGCTTCAGGGTCCTGGACGAGCAGTACTTC
j_gene: TRBJ2-5; abundance: few; d_gene: TRBD2; v_gene: TRBV6-4; CDR3aa: CASSVTAGEQETQYF; CDR3nt: TGTGCCAGCAGTGTCACAGCGGGGGAACAAGAGACCCAGTACTTC
j_gene: TRBJ2-3; abundance: -; d_gene: TRBD2; v_gene: TRBV12-5; CDR3aa: CASGQSRTSGVTDTQYF; CDR3nt: TGTGCTAGTGGTCAATCAAGGACTAGCGGCGTTACAGATACGCAGTATTTT
j_gene: TRBJ2-1; abundance: once; d_gene: TRBD1; v_gene: TRBV5-1; CDR3aa: CASSHERDRVYNEQFF; CDR3nt: TGCGCCAGCAGCCACGAACGGGACAGGGTCTACAATGAGCAGTTCTTC
j_gene: TRBJ1-5; abundance: -; d_gene: -; v_gene: TRBV24-1; CDR3aa: CATSDPGNQPQHF; CDR3nt: TGTGCCACCAGTGACCCAGGCAATCAGCCCCAGCATTTT
j_gene: TRBJ2-7; abundance: -; d_gene: TRBD2; v_gene: TRBV5-1; CDR3aa: CASSRSGLAGARGGEQYF; CDR3nt: TGCGCCAGCAGCCGTAGTGGACTAGCGGGAGCACGGGGCGGCGAGCAGTACTTC
j_gene: TRBJ1-1; abundance: once; d_gene: TRBD1; v_gene: TRBV28; CDR3aa: CASIINRGLTEAFF; CDR3nt: TGTGCCAGCATAATTAACAGGGGGCTCACTGAAGCTTTCTTT
j_gene: TRBJ1-3; abundance: few; d_gene: -; v_gene: TRBV18; CDR3aa: CASSPGQLSGNTIYF; CDR3nt: TGTGCCAGCTCGCCAGGACAGCTCTCTGGAAACACCATATATTTT
j_gene: TRBJ1-4; abundance: -; d_gene: TRBD1; v_gene: TRBV29-1; CDR3aa: CSGTGQYNEKLFF; CDR3nt: TGCAGCGGGACAGGACAGTATAATGAAAAACTGTTTTTT
j_gene: TRBJ1-5; abundance: -; d_gene: TRBD1; v_gene: TRBV19; CDR3aa: CASGTGAVQPQHF; CDR3nt: TGTGCCAGTGGGACAGGGGCGGTTCAGCCCCAGCATTTT
j_gene: TRBJ1-4; abundance: -; d_gene: TRBD1; v_gene: TRBV6-5; CDR3aa: CASSIGQGLFF; CDR3nt: TGTGCCAGCAGTATCGGACAGGGGCTGTTTTTT
j_gene: TRBJ1-2; abundance: -; d_gene: -; v_gene: TRBV27; CDR3aa: CASSYHQGNYGYTF; CDR3nt: TGTGCCAGCAGTTACCACCAGGGAAACTATGGCTACACCTTC